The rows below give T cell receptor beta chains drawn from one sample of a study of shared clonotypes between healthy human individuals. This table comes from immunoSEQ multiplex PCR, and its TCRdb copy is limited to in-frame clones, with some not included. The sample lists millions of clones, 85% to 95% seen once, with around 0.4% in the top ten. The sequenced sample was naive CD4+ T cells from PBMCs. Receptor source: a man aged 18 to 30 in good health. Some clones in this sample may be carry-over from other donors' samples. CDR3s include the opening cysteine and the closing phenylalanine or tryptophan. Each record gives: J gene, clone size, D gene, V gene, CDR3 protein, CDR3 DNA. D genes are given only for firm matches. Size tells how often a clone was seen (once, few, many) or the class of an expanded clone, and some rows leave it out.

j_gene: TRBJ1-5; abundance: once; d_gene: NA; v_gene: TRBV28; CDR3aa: CASSSPGEGLQPQHF; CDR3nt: TGTGCCAGCAGCTCGCCGGGAGAAGGTTTACAGCCCCAGCATTTT
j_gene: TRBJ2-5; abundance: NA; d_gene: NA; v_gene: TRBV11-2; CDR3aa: CASSLGPGVETQYF; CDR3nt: TGTGCCAGCAGCTTAGGGCCGGGTGTGGAGACCCAGTACTTC
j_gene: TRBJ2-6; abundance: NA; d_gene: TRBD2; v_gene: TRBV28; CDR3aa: CASSPPGGVGANVLTF; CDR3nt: TGTGCCAGCAGTCCCCCGGGGGGGGTAGGGGCCAACGTCCTGACTTTC
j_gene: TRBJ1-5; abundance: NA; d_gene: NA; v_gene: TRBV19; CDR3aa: CASMGQEGNQPQHF; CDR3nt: TGTGCCAGTATGGGGCAGGAGGGCAATCAGCCCCAGCATTTT
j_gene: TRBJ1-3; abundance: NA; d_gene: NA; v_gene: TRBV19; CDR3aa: CASSIALSGEDTIYF; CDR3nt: TGTGCCAGTAGTATAGCCCTCTCAGGAGAAGACACCATATATTTT
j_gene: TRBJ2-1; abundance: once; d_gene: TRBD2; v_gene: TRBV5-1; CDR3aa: CASSPASGRIDEQFF; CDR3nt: TGCGCCAGCAGCCCCGCTAGCGGGAGGATCGATGAGCAGTTCTTC
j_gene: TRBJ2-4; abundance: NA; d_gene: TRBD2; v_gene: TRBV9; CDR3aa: CASSVDPNGEGGPGIQYF; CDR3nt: TGTGCCAGCAGCGTAGACCCCAACGGTGAGGGAGGGCCTGGCATTCAGTACTTC
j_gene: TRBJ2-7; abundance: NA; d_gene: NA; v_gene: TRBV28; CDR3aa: CASTLSGASYEQYF; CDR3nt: TGTGCCAGCACCCTATCGGGAGCCTCCTACGAGCAGTACTTC
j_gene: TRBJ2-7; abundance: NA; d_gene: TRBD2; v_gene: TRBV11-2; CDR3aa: CASSSGRIGEQYF; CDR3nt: TGTGCCAGCAGTAGCGGGAGGATCGGCGAGCAGTACTTC
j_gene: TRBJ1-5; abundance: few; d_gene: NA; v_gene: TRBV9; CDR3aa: CASSVEPASDQPQHF; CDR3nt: TGTGCCAGCAGCGTAGAGCCGGCCTCCGATCAGCCCCAGCATTTT
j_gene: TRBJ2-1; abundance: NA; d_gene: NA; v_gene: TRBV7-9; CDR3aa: CASSFRTYEQFF; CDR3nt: TGTGCCAGCAGCTTTCGGACTTATGAGCAGTTCTTC
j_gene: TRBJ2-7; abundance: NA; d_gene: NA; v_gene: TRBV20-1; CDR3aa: CSAQDYEQYF; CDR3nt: TGCAGTGCTCAGGACTACGAGCAGTACTTC
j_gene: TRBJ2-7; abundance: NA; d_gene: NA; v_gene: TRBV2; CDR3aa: CASSLGRNNYEQYF; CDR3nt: TGTGCCAGCAGTCTAGGACGGAACAACTACGAGCAGTACTTC
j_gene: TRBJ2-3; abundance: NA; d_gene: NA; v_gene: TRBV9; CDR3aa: CASSVRVEDTQYF; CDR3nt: TGTGCCAGCAGTGTTCGGGTTGAGGATACGCAGTATTTT
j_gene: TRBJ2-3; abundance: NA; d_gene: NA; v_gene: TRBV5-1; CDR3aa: CASSLSQETDTQYF; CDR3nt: TGCGCCAGCAGCTTGTCTCAGGAGACAGATACGCAGTATTTT
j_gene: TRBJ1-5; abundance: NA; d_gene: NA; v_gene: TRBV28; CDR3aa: CASSLPQGVQPQHF; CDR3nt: TGTGCCAGCAGTTTACCGCAGGGAGTTCAGCCCCAGCATTTT
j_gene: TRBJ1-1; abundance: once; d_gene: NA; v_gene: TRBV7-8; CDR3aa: CASSLAVRAGNTEAFF; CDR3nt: TGTGCCAGCAGCTTAGCGGTTAGGGCAGGCAACACTGAAGCTTTCTTT
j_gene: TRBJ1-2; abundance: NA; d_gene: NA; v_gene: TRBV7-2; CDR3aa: CASSLGGGNYGYTF; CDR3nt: TGTGCCAGCAGCTTAGGAGGGGGGAACTATGGCTACACCTTC
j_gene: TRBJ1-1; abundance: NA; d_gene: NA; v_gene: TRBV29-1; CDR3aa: CSVEHKLANTEAFF; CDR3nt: TGCAGCGTTGAACACAAGCTTGCGAACACTGAAGCTTTCTTT
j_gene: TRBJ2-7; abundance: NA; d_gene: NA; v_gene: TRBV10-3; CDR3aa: CAIRPGPESSYEQYF; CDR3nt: TGTGCCATCAGACCGGGACCAGAAAGCTCCTACGAGCAGTACTTC
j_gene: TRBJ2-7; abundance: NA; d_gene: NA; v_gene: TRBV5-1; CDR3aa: CASSFQGPSYEQYF; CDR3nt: TGCGCCAGCAGCTTTCAGGGACCCTCCTACGAGCAGTACTTC
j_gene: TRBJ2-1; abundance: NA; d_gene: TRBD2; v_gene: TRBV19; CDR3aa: CASSMESGLRFDEQFF; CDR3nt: TGTGCCAGTAGTATGGAGTCGGGACTAAGATTCGATGAGCAGTTCTTC
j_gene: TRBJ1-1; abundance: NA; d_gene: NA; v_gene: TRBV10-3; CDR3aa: CANRGGERTEAFF; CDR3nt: TGTGCCAACCGAGGGGGGGAAAGGACTGAAGCTTTCTTT
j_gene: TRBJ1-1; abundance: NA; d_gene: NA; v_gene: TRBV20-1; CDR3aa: CSASGSTEAFF; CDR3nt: TGCAGTGCCTCGGGGTCCACTGAAGCTTTCTTT
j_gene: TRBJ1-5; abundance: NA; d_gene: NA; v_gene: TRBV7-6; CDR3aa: CASSLVRTGPQHF; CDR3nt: TGTGCCAGCAGCTTAGTTCGTACAGGGCCCCAGCATTTT
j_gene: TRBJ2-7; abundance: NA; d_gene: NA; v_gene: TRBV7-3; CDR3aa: CASSPTGFSYEQYF; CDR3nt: TGTGCCAGCAGCCCTACAGGGTTCTCCTACGAGCAGTACTTC
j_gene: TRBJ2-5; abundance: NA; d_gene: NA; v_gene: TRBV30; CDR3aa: CAWRGSETQYF; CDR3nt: TGTGCCTGGAGGGGTTCCGAGACCCAGTACTTC
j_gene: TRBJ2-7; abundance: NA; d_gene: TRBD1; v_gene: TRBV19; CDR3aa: CASSDGTGSPYEQYF; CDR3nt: TGTGCCAGTAGTGACGGGACAGGCTCGCCCTACGAGCAGTACTTC
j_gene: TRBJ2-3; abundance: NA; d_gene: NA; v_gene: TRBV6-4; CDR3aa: CASSGTLWADTQYF; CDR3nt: TGTGCCAGCAGCGGGACCCTATGGGCAGATACGCAGTATTTT
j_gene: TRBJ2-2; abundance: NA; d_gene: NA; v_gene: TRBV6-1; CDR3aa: CASSDIGFANTGELFF; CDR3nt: TGTGCCAGCAGTGATATAGGCTTTGCGAACACCGGGGAGCTGTTTTTT
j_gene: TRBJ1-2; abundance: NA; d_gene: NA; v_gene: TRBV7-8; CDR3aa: CASSLGQQRTNYGYTF; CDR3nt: TGTGCCAGCAGCCTCGGACAGCAAAGAACTAACTATGGCTACACCTTC
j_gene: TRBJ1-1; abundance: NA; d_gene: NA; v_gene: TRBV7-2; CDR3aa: CASSLGPSAEAFF; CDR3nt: TGTGCCAGCAGCTTAGGGCCATCGGCTGAAGCTTTCTTT
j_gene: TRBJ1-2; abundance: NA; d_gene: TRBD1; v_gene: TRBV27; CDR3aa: CASSPWDRVTNYGYTF; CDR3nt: TGTGCCAGCAGTCCCTGGGACAGGGTGACTAACTATGGCTACACCTTC
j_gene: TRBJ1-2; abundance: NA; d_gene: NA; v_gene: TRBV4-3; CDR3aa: CASRQTANSNYGYTF; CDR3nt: TGCGCCAGCCGACAAACAGCTAACAGTAACTATGGCTACACCTTC
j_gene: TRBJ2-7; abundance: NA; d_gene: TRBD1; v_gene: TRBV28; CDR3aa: CASTRVTGVPYEQYF; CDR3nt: TGTGCCAGCACCCGAGTGACAGGGGTCCCCTACGAGCAGTACTTC
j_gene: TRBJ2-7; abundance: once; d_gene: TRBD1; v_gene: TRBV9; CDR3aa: CASSEAPDRVYEQYF; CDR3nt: TGTGCCAGCAGCGAGGCCCCAGACAGGGTCTACGAGCAGTACTTC
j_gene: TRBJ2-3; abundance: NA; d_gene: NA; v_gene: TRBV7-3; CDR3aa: CASSLEVVEATQYF; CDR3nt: TGTGCCAGCAGCTTAGAGGTAGTGGAGGCTACGCAGTATTTT
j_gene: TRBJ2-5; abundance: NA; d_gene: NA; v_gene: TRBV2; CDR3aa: CARSPLGEETQYF; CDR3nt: TGTGCCAGGAGTCCACTTGGGGAAGAGACCCAGTACTTC
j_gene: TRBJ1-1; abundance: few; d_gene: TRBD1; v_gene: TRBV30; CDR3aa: CAWSPQGTEAFF; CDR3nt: TGTGCCTGGAGTCCACAGGGGACTGAAGCTTTCTTT
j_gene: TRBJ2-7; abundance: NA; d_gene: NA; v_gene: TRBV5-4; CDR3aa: CASSFSGLYEQYF; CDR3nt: TGTGCCAGCAGCTTTTCAGGCCTCTACGAGCAGTACTTC
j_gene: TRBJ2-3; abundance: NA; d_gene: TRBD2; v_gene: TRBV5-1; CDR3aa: CASSPTSGTDTQYF; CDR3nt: TGCGCCAGCAGCCCTACTAGCGGCACAGATACGCAGTATTTT
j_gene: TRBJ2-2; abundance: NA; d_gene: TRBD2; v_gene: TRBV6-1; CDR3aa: CASSGGGTGELFF; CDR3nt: TGTGCCAGCAGTGGCGGGGGGACCGGGGAGCTGTTTTTT
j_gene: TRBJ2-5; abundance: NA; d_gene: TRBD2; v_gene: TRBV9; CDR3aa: CASSEGSLASGRGETQYF; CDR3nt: TGTGCCAGCAGCGAAGGGTCCCTGGCTAGCGGGAGGGGAGAGACCCAGTACTTC
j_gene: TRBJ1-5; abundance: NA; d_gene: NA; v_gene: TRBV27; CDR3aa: CASSLSAVLGNQPQHF; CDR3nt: TGTGCCAGCAGTTTATCGGCAGTTTTAGGCAATCAGCCCCAGCATTTT
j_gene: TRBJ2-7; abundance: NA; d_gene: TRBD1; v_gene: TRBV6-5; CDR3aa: CASSYIGQARYEQYF; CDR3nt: TGTGCCAGCAGTTATATCGGACAGGCCCGCTACGAGCAGTACTTC
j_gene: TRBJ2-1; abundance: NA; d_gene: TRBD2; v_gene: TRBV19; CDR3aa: CASSPRTSGTGTYNEQFF; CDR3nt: TGTGCCAGTAGTCCCCGGACTAGCGGGACGGGGACCTACAATGAGCAGTTCTTC
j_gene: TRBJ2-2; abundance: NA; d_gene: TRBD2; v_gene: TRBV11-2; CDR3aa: CASSSLAGGPGELFF; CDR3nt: TGTGCCAGCAGCTCTCTAGCGGGAGGGCCCGGGGAGCTGTTTTTT